The rows below give T cell receptor beta chains drawn from one sample of a study of T cell responses to AZD1222 COVID-19 vaccine. The protocol was immunoSEQ multiplex PCR, while the TCRdb copy is restricted to in-frame clones and leaves out a portion. The sample holds roughly 150,000 clones; more than 85% are singletons and the top ten take 4% to 5.5%. Sample: peripheral blood, taken on day 0 of AZD1222 vaccination. These receptors came from an adult in good health. Each CDR3 is given with its conserved first and last residue. The D gene is left open where the match is weak. Size is omitted from some rows. Given values are once, few, many or a class for expanded clones.

J	length	size	V	D	DNA	CDR3
TRBJ1-1	11	NA	TRBV7-9	NA	TGTGCCAGCAGCTTAGGTACTGAAGCTTTCTTT	CASSLGTEAFF
TRBJ2-7	15	NA	TRBV4-3	NA	TGCGCCAGCAGCCAAGATGTAAGGTACTCCTACGAGCAGTACTTC	CASSQDVRYSYEQYF
TRBJ2-7	15	NA	TRBV6-5	TRBD2	TGTGCCAGCAGTCTCCCTGCGGGAGGTTCCTACGAGCAGTACTTC	CASSLPAGGSYEQYF
TRBJ2-5	17	NA	TRBV10-2	TRBD2	TGCGCCAGCAGTGACCAGACTAGCGGGAGGGCCCTGGAGACCCAGTACTTC	CASSDQTSGRALETQYF
TRBJ1-1	13	once	TRBV2	TRBD1	TGTGCCAGCACCTACAGGGGGAACACTGAAGCTTTCTTT	CASTYRGNTEAFF
TRBJ2-1	11	NA	TRBV15	NA	TGTGCCACCAGCAGAGCCAGTGAGCAGTTCTTC	CATSRASEQFF
TRBJ2-3	15	NA	TRBV5-1	NA	TGCGCCAGCAGCTTGCCAGGCGGGGGCACAGATACGCAGTATTTT	CASSLPGGGTDTQYF
TRBJ2-1	16	NA	TRBV11-3	TRBD2	TGTGCCAGCAGCTTAGCTATTCTAGCGGGCTTCAATGAGCAGTTCTTC	CASSLAILAGFNEQFF
TRBJ2-3	15	NA	TRBV9	TRBD2	TGTGCCAGCAGCGTAGCAGGACTAGCGGCAGATACGCAGTATTTT	CASSVAGLAADTQYF
TRBJ1-2	14	NA	TRBV6-5	TRBD1	TGTGCCAGCAGCAGACCGGGACAGAACTATGGCTACACCTTC	CASSRPGQNYGYTF
TRBJ1-2	15	NA	TRBV5-1	TRBD1	TGCGCCAGCAGCTTGGCGAGGACAGGGCACTATGGCTACACCTTC	CASSLARTGHYGYTF
TRBJ2-2	15	NA	TRBV20-1	TRBD2	TGCAGTGCTAGTTCCGGGAGGGCCCAAACCGGGGAGCTGTTTTTT	CSASSGRAQTGELFF
TRBJ2-3	15	NA	TRBV11-1	NA	TGTGCCAGCAGCTTGGGGACTTTTAGCACAGATACGCAGTATTTT	CASSLGTFSTDTQYF
TRBJ1-6	16	NA	TRBV4-2	NA	TGTGCCAGCAGCCAAGATGGGACGGATTATAATTCACCCCTCCACTTT	CASSQDGTDYNSPLHF
TRBJ2-7	12	NA	TRBV7-3	TRBD1	TGTGCCAGCAGCCGACAGGGTGGCGAGCAGTACTTC	CASSRQGGEQYF
TRBJ2-3	16	NA	TRBV9	TRBD2	TGTGCCAGCAGCCCGCGGGGGGGGTTGGGTACAGATACGCAGTATTTT	CASSPRGGLGTDTQYF
TRBJ1-2	13	NA	TRBV5-1	NA	TGCGCCAGCAGCTTGGAGGGCGTGAGTGGCTACACCTTC	CASSLEGVSGYTF
TRBJ1-1	13	NA	TRBV13	NA	TGTGCCAGCAGCCTAGGCTGGGGCACTGAAGCTTTCTTT	CASSLGWGTEAFF
TRBJ2-1	13	NA	TRBV4-1	NA	TGCGCCAGCAGCCAAGGTTCTTCCAATGAGCAGTTCTTC	CASSQGSSNEQFF
TRBJ1-1	13	NA	TRBV28	NA	TGTGCCAGCTCGAGGGTGGACAGCACTGAAGCTTTCTTT	CASSRVDSTEAFF
TRBJ2-2	14	NA	TRBV4-3	NA	TGCGCCAGCAGCCCTTACGGGGAAAGCGGGGAGCTGTTTTTT	CASSPYGESGELFF
TRBJ2-1	13	NA	TRBV23-1	NA	TGCGCCAGCAGTCAATCGGTGGCCAATGAGCAGTTCTTC	CASSQSVANEQFF
TRBJ1-5	14	once	TRBV6-2/TRBV6-3	NA	TGTGCCAGCAGTTGGGGGGCGAGCAATCAGCCCCAGCATTTT	CASSWGASNQPQHF
TRBJ1-2	15	NA	TRBV12-5	TRBD1	TGTGCTAGTGGACCCCAGACAGGGGCCGACTATGGCTACACCTTC	CASGPQTGADYGYTF
TRBJ1-6	15	NA	TRBV27	NA	TGTGCCAGCCGGCCCGGGACCTTTTATAATTCACCCCTCCACTTT	CASRPGTFYNSPLHF
TRBJ1-1	14	NA	TRBV5-5	NA	TGTGCCAGCAACTACAATGGGGGGGACACTGAAGCTTTCTTT	CASNYNGGDTEAFF
TRBJ1-3	14	once	TRBV2	NA	TGTGCCAGCGGGAGACAGAACTCTGGAAACACCATATATTTT	CASGRQNSGNTIYF
TRBJ2-1	14	NA	TRBV30	TRBD2	TGTGCCTGGCTAGCGGGACGTGATTACAATGAGCAGTTCTTC	CAWLAGRDYNEQFF
TRBJ2-7	15	NA	TRBV28	TRBD1	TGTGCCAGCAGTTTCATTGACAGGGGTCGTTTGGAGCAGTACTTC	CASSFIDRGRLEQYF
TRBJ2-1	11	NA	TRBV20-1	TRBD2	TGCAGTGCTGAATTGCGGGAGGAGCAGTTCTTC	CSAELREEQFF
TRBJ1-2	17	NA	TRBV5-4	NA	TGTGCCAGCAGCTTGGCCGGCAGCTTAGCAGCTAACTATGGCTACACCTTC	CASSLAGSLAANYGYTF
TRBJ2-7	17	NA	TRBV28	TRBD1	TGTGCCAGCAGTTTAATCGGGGACAGGGGTCTGTTCTACGAGCAGTACTTC	CASSLIGDRGLFYEQYF
TRBJ1-4	15	NA	TRBV9	TRBD1	TGTGCCAGCACTCAGGGGGCGATGGCTAATGAAAAACTGTTTTTT	CASTQGAMANEKLFF
TRBJ1-1	15	NA	TRBV7-8	NA	TGTGCCAGCAGCTTATATGGGCAGGGACGCACTGAAGCTTTCTTT	CASSLYGQGRTEAFF
TRBJ1-1	14	NA	TRBV7-9	NA	TGTGCCAGCAGCTTAGAACAGCTGAACACTGAAGCTTTCTTT	CASSLEQLNTEAFF
TRBJ1-6	15	NA	TRBV6-5	TRBD1	TGTGCCAGCAGTTACAAGGGGGCGGTTAATTCACCCCTCCACTTT	CASSYKGAVNSPLHF
TRBJ1-1	15	NA	TRBV6-5	NA	TGTGCCAGCAGTTACTCCGGGGCCATGAACACTGAAGCTTTCTTT	CASSYSGAMNTEAFF
TRBJ2-3	12	NA	TRBV24-1	NA	TGTGCCTCCGCAGGGGGCACAGATACGCAGTATTTT	CASAGGTDTQYF
TRBJ2-1	16	NA	TRBV5-5	NA	TGTGCCAGCAGCCCCCTACTAGTAATCTCCTACAATGAGCAGTTCTTC	CASSPLLVISYNEQFF
TRBJ2-3	15	NA	TRBV7-8	NA	TGTGCCAGCAGCTCCCCCTGGGTCCCCACAGATACGCAGTATTTT	CASSSPWVPTDTQYF
TRBJ2-7	16	once	TRBV18	TRBD1	TGTGCCAGCTCACCAGGACAGGGGTCGCAATTCTACGAGCAGTACTTC	CASSPGQGSQFYEQYF
TRBJ2-1	15	NA	TRBV7-2	TRBD2	TGTGCCAGCAGCACCACCGGACTAGCTACGTATGAGCAGTTCTTC	CASSTTGLATYEQFF
TRBJ1-2	14	NA	TRBV25-1	NA	TGTGCCAGCAGTGAATGGGCCAGTAACTATGGCTACACCTTC	CASSEWASNYGYTF
TRBJ1-1	16	few	TRBV4-1	NA	TGCGCCAGCAGCCTTGGACTTGCCCGTGGAAACACTGAAGCTTTCTTT	CASSLGLARGNTEAFF
TRBJ1-3	11	once	TRBV20-1	NA	TGCAGTGCCCAACGGGAGGACACCATATATTTT	CSAQREDTIYF
TRBJ2-1	15	NA	TRBV6-4	NA	TGTGCCAGCAGTGACGGGGGCGCCGCGGCGAATGAGCAGTTCTTC	CASSDGGAAANEQFF